This is a list of T cell receptor beta chains from one sample in a study of breast tumors, draining lymph nodes, adjacent tissues. Each CDR3 protein is one row after TCRdb ran MiXCR on the multiplex PCR reads. The sample lists about 20,000 distinct CDR3 sequences; about 45% were seen once. Sequenced: breast tumor tissue. The receptors were sampled from a female donor with breast cancer. Some clones in this sample may be carry-over from other donors' samples. Both conserved end residues are part of each CDR3. D genes are given only for firm matches. Clone size is shown for a subset of rows, as once, few, many or a class of expanded clone.

size	V	D	J	DNA	CDR3
-	TRBV7-8	-	TRBJ2-7	TGTGCCAGCAGCTTAGGGACTGGCGAGCAGTACTTC	CASSLGTGEQYF
-	TRBV19	TRBD1	TRBJ1-2	TGTGCCAGTACCCCGGGACAGGGGATCCTTAACTATGGCTACACCTTC	CASTPGQGILNYGYTF
few	TRBV3-1	TRBD1	TRBJ1-1	TGTGCCAGCAGCCAAGGAAACAGGGGGACTGAAGCTTTCTTT	CASSQGNRGTEAFF
-	TRBV7-2	-	TRBJ1-5	TGTGCCAGCAGCTTAAGGGGTCGGCAGGGTGGCAATCAGCCCCAGCATTTT	CASSLRGRQGGNQPQHF
many	TRBV20-1	-	TRBJ2-2	TGCAGTGCTAGAGTTACAGGGTCGAACACCGGGGAGCTGTTTTTT	CSARVTGSNTGELFF
many	TRBV6-6	TRBD2	TRBJ2-3	TGTGCCAGCAGTTACGGGACTAGCGGCCCAACAGATACGCAGTATTTT	CASSYGTSGPTDTQYF
many	TRBV7-2	-	TRBJ2-7	TGTGCCAGCAGCCCTTATGAGAGGCCTTCCTACGAGCAGTACTTC	CASSPYERPSYEQYF
-	TRBV12-3/TRBV12-4	-	TRBJ1-5	TGTGCCAGCAGCTACACAGGGAAGGCCTCGGGCAATCAGCCCCAGCATTTT	CASSYTGKASGNQPQHF
medium-sized	TRBV7-8	-	TRBJ1-4	TGTGCCAGCAGCTTCCCTAATGAAAAACTGTTTTTT	CASSFPNEKLFF
many	TRBV27	TRBD2	TRBJ2-1	TGTGCCAGCAGTACCTCTAGCGGGAAATCCTACAATGAGCAGTTCTTC	CASSTSSGKSYNEQFF
few	TRBV5-6	-	TRBJ1-6	TGTGCCAGCAGCTTGATGGGGAAATATAATTCACCCCTCCACTTT	CASSLMGKYNSPLHF
few	TRBV7-3	TRBD2	TRBJ2-1	TGTGCCAGCGGAATAGCGGGCGCCCGCAATGAGCAGTTCTTC	CASGIAGARNEQFF
medium-sized	TRBV19	TRBD2	TRBJ2-3	TGTGCCAGTAGATCCCTGAGGCCTAGCGGAGGTTCAGATACGCAGTATTTT	CASRSLRPSGGSDTQYF
-	TRBV20-1	-	TRBJ2-3	TGCAGTGTCAAGGTTCAACCAGTGGGAGATACGCAGTATTTT	CSVKVQPVGDTQYF
medium-sized	TRBV12-3/TRBV12-4	-	TRBJ2-7	TGTGCCAGCAGTTTGACACGGGCCCGCGAGCAGTACTTC	CASSLTRAREQYF
medium-sized	TRBV5-1	TRBD1	TRBJ1-3	TGCGCCAGCAGCTTGAGGGGGGACAGGGGAAACACCATATATTTT	CASSLRGDRGNTIYF
-	TRBV5-1	TRBD1	TRBJ1-5	TGCGCCAGCAGCTTAGGGACAGTTGATCAGCCCCAGCATTTT	CASSLGTVDQPQHF
many	TRBV20-1	-	TRBJ2-5	TGCAGTGCTAGGGTGCGAGAGACCCAGTACTTC	CSARVRETQYF
many	TRBV5-1	TRBD2	TRBJ2-2	TGCGCCAGCAGCTTGGGGCGAGCGGGAGCCACCGGGGAGCTGTTTTTT	CASSLGRAGATGELFF
many	TRBV19	-	TRBJ2-5	TGTGCCAGTAGTCCTCTCGGACTCCAAGAGACCCAGTACTTC	CASSPLGLQETQYF
many	TRBV10-3	-	TRBJ1-5	TGTGCCATCAACCCGGGAAATAGCAATCAGCCCCAGCATTTT	CAINPGNSNQPQHF
few	TRBV15	TRBD2	TRBJ2-7	TGTGCCACCAGCAGCTTGGGGGGGTCCTACGAGCAGTACTTC	CATSSLGGSYEQYF
-	TRBV12-3/TRBV12-4	TRBD2	TRBJ2-1	TGTGCCAGCAGCGGGGGACTAGCGGGAGATGAGCAGTTCTTC	CASSGGLAGDEQFF
-	TRBV29-1	-	TRBJ1-2	TGCAGTGAGGTCGTGACAGCCTACTATGGCTACACCTTC	CSEVVTAYYGYTF
medium-sized	TRBV12-3/TRBV12-4	-	TRBJ2-1	TGTGCCAGCACCCCAGCCCAGGGAACCTACAATGAGCAGTTCTTC	CASTPAQGTYNEQFF
-	TRBV6-5	TRBD1	TRBJ2-7	TGTGCCAGCAGCCCTGACAGGGGCCACGAGCAGTACTTC	CASSPDRGHEQYF
-	TRBV24-1	TRBD1	TRBJ1-2	TGTGCCACCAGTGATTTTGGACAGGGGGAAGGTCGTGGTGGCTACACCTTC	CATSDFGQGEGRGGYTF
-	TRBV2	-	TRBJ2-1	TGTGCCAGCAGTCCCACCCGAGGGGATGAGCAGTTCTTC	CASSPTRGDEQFF
many	TRBV6-1	TRBD1	TRBJ1-2	TGTGCCAGCAGTGAAGGACAGGGGTTTTTCTATGGCTACACCTTC	CASSEGQGFFYGYTF